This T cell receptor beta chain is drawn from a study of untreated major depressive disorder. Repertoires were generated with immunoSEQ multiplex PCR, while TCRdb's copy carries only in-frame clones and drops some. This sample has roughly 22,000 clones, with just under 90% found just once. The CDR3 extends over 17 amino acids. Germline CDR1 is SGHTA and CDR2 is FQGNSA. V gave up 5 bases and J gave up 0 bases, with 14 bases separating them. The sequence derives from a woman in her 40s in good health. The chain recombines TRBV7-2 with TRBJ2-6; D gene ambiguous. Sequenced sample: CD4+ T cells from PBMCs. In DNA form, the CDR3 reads TGTGCCAGCAGCGCGGTCGCAGCGCGCTCTGGGGCCAACGTCCTGACTTTC. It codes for CASSAVAARSGANVLTF.